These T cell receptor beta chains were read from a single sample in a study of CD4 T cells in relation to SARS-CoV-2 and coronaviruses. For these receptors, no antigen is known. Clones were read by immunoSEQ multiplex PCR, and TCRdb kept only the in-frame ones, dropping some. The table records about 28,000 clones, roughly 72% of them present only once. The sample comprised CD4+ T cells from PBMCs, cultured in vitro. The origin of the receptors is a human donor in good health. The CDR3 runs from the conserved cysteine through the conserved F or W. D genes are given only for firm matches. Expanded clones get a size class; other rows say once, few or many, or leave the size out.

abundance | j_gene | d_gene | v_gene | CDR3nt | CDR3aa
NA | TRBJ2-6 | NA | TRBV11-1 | TGTGCCAGCAGCTCCAGGGCCTCTGGGGCCAACGTCCTGACTTTC | CASSSRASGANVLTF
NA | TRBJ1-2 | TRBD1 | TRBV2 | TGTGCCAGCTCCAGGACAGGGGTCGAAGGCTACACCTTC | CASSRTGVEGYTF
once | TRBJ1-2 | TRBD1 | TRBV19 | TGTGCCAGTAGTGCAACATCTCTCGGGACAGGGGGCCGGGGCTACACCTTC | CASSATSLGTGGRGYTF
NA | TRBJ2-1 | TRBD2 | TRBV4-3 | TGCGCCAGCAGCCAAGAGGTAGTCAACGGGAGGGAGCAGTTCTTC | CASSQEVVNGREQFF
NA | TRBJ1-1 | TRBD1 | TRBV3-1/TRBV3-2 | TGTGCCAGCAGCCAACATGGACAGGGGGGGTCGGAAGCTTTCTTT | CASSQHGQGGSEAFF
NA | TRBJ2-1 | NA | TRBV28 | TGTGCCAGCACCACAAATAGGGGGGAGCAGTTCTTC | CASTTNRGEQFF
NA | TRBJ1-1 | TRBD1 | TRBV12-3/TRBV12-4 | TGTGCCAGCAGTTTCACAGGGGACACTGAAGCTTTCTTT | CASSFTGDTEAFF
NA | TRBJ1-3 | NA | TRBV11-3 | TGTGCCAGCAGCTCCTCGAGGGCTGGAAACACCATATATTTT | CASSSSRAGNTIYF
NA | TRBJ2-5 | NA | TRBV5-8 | TGTGCCAGCAGAGCCGGGAACCCCGGTTTTGTGACCCAGTACTTC | CASRAGNPGFVTQYF
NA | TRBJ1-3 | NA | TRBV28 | TGTGCCAGCAGTTTATGGGGGGGAAACACCATATATTTT | CASSLWGGNTIYF
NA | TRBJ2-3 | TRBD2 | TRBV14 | TGTGCCAGCAGCCAGGGACTAGCGGGATATGGCACAGATACGCAGTATTTT | CASSQGLAGYGTDTQYF
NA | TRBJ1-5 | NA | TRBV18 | TGTGCCAGCTCCCCCACGGTCTACAATCAGCCCCAGCATTTT | CASSPTVYNQPQHF
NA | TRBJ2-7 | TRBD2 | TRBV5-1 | TGCGCCAGCCAGCCTAGCGGGAATTACGAGCAGTACTTC | CASQPSGNYEQYF
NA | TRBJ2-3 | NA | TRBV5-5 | TGTGCCAGCAGCTTGGTGGGGGGAGGAACAGATACGCAGTATTTT | CASSLVGGGTDTQYF
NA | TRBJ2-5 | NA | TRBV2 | TGTGCCAGCAGTGAAGAGGAGACCCAGTACTTC | CASSEEETQYF
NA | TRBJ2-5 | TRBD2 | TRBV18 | TGTGCCAGCTCACCACCTGCGGGGGGGGAGACCCAGTACTTC | CASSPPAGGETQYF
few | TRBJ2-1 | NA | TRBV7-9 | TGTGCCAGCAGCACTATCCGAGGATCGGGCAATGAGCAGTTCTTC | CASSTIRGSGNEQFF
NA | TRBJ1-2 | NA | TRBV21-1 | TGTGCCAGCAGCAAAGGTCCGGTGACAGACCCCTATGGCTACACCTTC | CASSKGPVTDPYGYTF
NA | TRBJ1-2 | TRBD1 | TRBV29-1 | TGCAGCGTTGAGGTCTTCCAGGACAGGGAGAACTATGGCTACACCTTC | CSVEVFQDRENYGYTF
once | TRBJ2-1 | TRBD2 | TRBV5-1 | TGCGCCAGCAGCTTGGCAGGGACTAGCGGGAGTGGAAATGAGCAGTTCTTC | CASSLAGTSGSGNEQFF
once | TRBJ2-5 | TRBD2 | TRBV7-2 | TGTGCCAGCAGCTTAGGGGGACTACAAGAGACCCAGTACTTC | CASSLGGLQETQYF
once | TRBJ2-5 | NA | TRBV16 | TGTGCCAGCAGCCGAACCTATGTCGGGGGCGAGACCCAGTACTTC | CASSRTYVGGETQYF
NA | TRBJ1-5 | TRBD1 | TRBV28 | TGTGCCAGCAGTTCAGGGGGCTTAGGCAATCAGCCCCAGCATTTT | CASSSGGLGNQPQHF
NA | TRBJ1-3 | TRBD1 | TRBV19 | TGTGCCAGTAGGAAAGGACAGGCGATAGGAAACACCATATATTTT | CASRKGQAIGNTIYF
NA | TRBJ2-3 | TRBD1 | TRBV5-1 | TGCGCCAGCAGCTTTACAGGGGGCTTGACAGATACGCAGTATTTT | CASSFTGGLTDTQYF
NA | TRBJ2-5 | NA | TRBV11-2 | TGTGCCAGCAGCTCGGAGACCGCGTGGGGGACCCAGTACTTC | CASSSETAWGTQYF
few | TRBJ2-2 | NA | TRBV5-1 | TGCGCCAGCAGCGGGGAAGGGGGGACCGGGGAGCTGTTTTTT | CASSGEGGTGELFF
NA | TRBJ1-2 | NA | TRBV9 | TGTGCCAGCAGCGGTGCAGGGAGAAACTATGGCTACACCTTC | CASSGAGRNYGYTF
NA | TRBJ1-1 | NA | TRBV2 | TGTGCCAGCAGTGGTCGTCCCGGGGGCCCTAGGACTGAAGCTTTCTTT | CASSGRPGGPRTEAFF
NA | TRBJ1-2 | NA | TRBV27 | TGTGCCAGCAGTCCGAGCCCAAAAAATAACTATGGCTACACCTTC | CASSPSPKNNYGYTF
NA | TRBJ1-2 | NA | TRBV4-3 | TGCGCCAGCAGCCAAGATCGGGCCACGACCGGACCCGTCACCTTC | CASSQDRATTGPVTF
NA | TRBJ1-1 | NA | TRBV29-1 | TGCAGCGTTGGCCACGGACAGAGGGGGACTGAAGCTTTCTTT | CSVGHGQRGTEAFF
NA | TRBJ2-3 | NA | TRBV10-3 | TGTGCCATCAGTGAAGGGGAGGGGGGGCTAGATACGCAGTATTTT | CAISEGEGGLDTQYF
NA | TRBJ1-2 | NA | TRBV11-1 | TGTGCCAGCAGCTTAGCTAGTGCGAACAGCGTAATTTGCACCTTC | CASSLASANSVICTF
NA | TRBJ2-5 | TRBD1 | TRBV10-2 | TGCGCCAGCAGTGAATTTGACAGGGGGAGAGAGACCCAGTACTTC | CASSEFDRGRETQYF
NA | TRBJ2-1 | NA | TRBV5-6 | TGTGCCAGCAGCTTGTCCTCTAGCGAAAGGGGGGCCTACAATGAGCAGTTCTTC | CASSLSSSERGAYNEQFF
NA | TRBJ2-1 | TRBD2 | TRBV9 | TGTGCCAGCAGCGTTAGCGGGGGGTCGTACAATGAGCAGTTCTTC | CASSVSGGSYNEQFF
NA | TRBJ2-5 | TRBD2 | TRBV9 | TGTGCCAGCAGCAGCGGGACGGGGAAGGAGACCCAGTACTTC | CASSSGTGKETQYF
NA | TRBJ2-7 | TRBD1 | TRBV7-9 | TGTGCCAGCAGCCTGACTATGGGACAGGGGAACGAGCAGTACTTC | CASSLTMGQGNEQYF
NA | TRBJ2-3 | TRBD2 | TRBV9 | TGTGCCAGCGGCCCAATACTAGCGGGGGGATCAGATACGCAGTATTTT | CASGPILAGGSDTQYF
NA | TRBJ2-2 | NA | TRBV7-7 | TGTGCCAGCAGCCAGGGCACCGGGGAGCTGTTTTTT | CASSQGTGELFF
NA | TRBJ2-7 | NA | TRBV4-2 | TGTGCCAGCAGCCAAGGACCTGGCGACGGGTACGAGCAGTACTTC | CASSQGPGDGYEQYF